A single sample gave rise to the 9 T cell receptor beta chains below, sequenced in a study of blood T cell repertoires in COVID-19. Profiling relied on immunoSEQ multiplex PCR, and the TCRdb table lists in-frame clones only, not all of them. Here the sample spans roughly 220,000 clones, over 75% being singletons. Source material: PBMCs or T cells enriched from blood (not recorded which). The receptor set was obtained from a man younger than 45 with acute COVID-19.

The chain couples TRBV5-1 to TRBJ2-2; D is undetermined. CDR1 and CDR2 (germline): SGHRS, YFSETQ. The CDR3 is made up of 15 amino acids. V was clipped by 0 bases and J by 1 base, with 7 bases between them. CDR3 protein: CASSLDLRNTGELFF. The CDR3 DNA is TGCGCCAGCAGCTTGGACCTGCGGAACACCGGGGAGCTGTTTTTT.

The rearrangement joins TRBV6-4 to TRBJ1-1; D not resolved. The CDR3 covers 13 residues. Germline CDR1 and CDR2: MRHNA and SNTAGT. The V gene lost 5 bases and the J gene lost 9 bases, with 16 bases spanning the gap. The CDR3 coding sequence is TGTGCCAGCAGTACCGAGGCTGGAGGGCAAGCTTTCTTT. Its translation: CASSTEAGGQAFF.

The V gene is TRBV5-5, the J gene TRBJ1-1; perhaps TRBD1 as D (5 bases). This CDR3 region has 14 residues. The V gene lost 0 bases and the J gene lost 4 bases, with 10 bases spanning the gap. Per germline, CDR1 SGHKS and CDR2 YYEKEE (reference sequence). The CDR3 sequence is CASSLALGATEAFF. In DNA, the CDR3 is TGTGCCAGCAGCTTGGCCTTAGGGGCCACTGAAGCTTTCTTT.

The gene calls are TRBV24-1 and TRBJ2-2, with D possibly matching TRBD1 (6 bases). The CDR3 has 16 residues. V was trimmed by 3 bases and J by 2 bases, leaving 12 bases between them. Germline V lookup: CDR1 KGHDR, CDR2 SFDVKD. The CDR3 sequence: CATSDPGTSNTGELFF. The CDR3 DNA reads TGTGCCACCAGTGATCCCGGGACAAGCAACACCGGGGAGCTGTTTTTT.

This chain joins TRBV29-1 and TRBJ1-2; tentative D call: TRBD1 (6 bases). The germline V gene encodes CDR1 SQVTM and CDR2 ANQGSEA. Trimming cost V 2 bases and J 4 bases, with 14 bases left between them. This CDR3 comprises 14 residues. DNA for the CDR3: TGCAGCGTTGAAACAGGGCGGGCAGGCTATGGCTACACCTTC. This codes for CSVETGRAGYGYTF.

This chain links TRBV28 with TRBJ1-1, with D maybe TRBD1 (5 bases). The length of the CDR3 is 13 residues. The ends were cut back, 8 bases at V and 1 base at J, with 11 bases in the middle. Germline-derived CDR1 and CDR2 are MDHEN and SYDVKM. The CDR3 nucleotides are TGTGCCAGCGAAGGGGCTTCGAACACTGAAGCTTTCTTT. Protein sequence: CASEGASNTEAFF.

The rearrangement uses TRBV6-5 and TRBJ2-3; 8 positions match TRBD1. Germline V gene data show CDR1 as MNHEY and CDR2 as SVGAGI. The CDR3 runs to 14 residues. The J segment lost 8 bases and the V segment lost 4 bases, leaving 8 bases of the junction unmatched. In nucleotides, the CDR3 is TGTGCCAGCAGTTTGGACAGGGTGAGGGCTACGCAGTATTTT. This gives the protein CASSLDRVRATQYF.

The sample holds a few counts of this clone. This sequence joins TRBV15 and TRBJ1-1, with D possibly matching TRBD1 (5 bases). V gave up 5 bases and J gave up 6 bases, with 13 bases separating them. Germline-derived CDR1 and CDR2 are LNHNV and YYDKDF (reference sequence). The CDR3 spans 13 residues. The CDR3, as DNA: TGTGCCACCAGCTTCCAGGGAGGGGCTGAAGCTTTCTTT. Its translation is CATSFQGGAEAFF. Full variable domain (remainder filled in from reference TRBV15 and TRBJ1-1): DAMVIQNPRYQVTQFGKPVTLSCSQTLNHNVMYWYQQKSSQAPKLLFHYYDKDFNNEADTPDNFQSRRPNTSFCFLDIRSPGLGDTAMYLCATSFQGGAEAFFGQGTRLTVV.

V is TRBV5-4 and J is TRBJ1-2; D ambiguous. Trimming pared 5 bases from V and 4 bases from J, leaving 27 bases between. This CDR3 spans 18 amino acids. CDR1 and CDR2 from the germline V gene are SGHNT and YYREEE (reference sequence). The CDR3 nucleotides are TGTGCCAGCAGAGGCCCGGGAGGTTGGGAGGGCGGTAGCTATGGCTACACCTTC. Translating it yields CASRGPGGWEGGSYGYTF.